These 21 T cell receptor beta chains were all obtained from the same sample, sequenced in a study of T-cell memory formation after mild COVID-19. MiXCR, run by TCRdb on the 5' RACE reads, gives a single entry per CDR3 protein. The profile covers 150,000 to 200,000 distinct CDR3 sequences, with roughly 10% appearing a single time and 3% to 4% taken by the ten largest. Material for sequencing was PBMCs or a T cell subset sorted from them (not recorded which). Receptors were obtained from a man between 18 and 35 years old who had mild COVID-19 (a few samples of this study predate the infection). Cell type and time point are not known.

This clonotype was seen a handful of times. The genes are TRBV5-1 and TRBJ2-2; D is perhaps TRBD1 (5 bases). CDR3 length: 14 amino acids. Germline assignment: CDR1 SGHRS and CDR2 YFSETQ. Between the trimmed V and J ends, which lost 0 bases and 13 bases, there was a span of 16 bases. The CDR3, as DNA: TGCGCCAGCAGCTTGGCCGGTCCCCTGGGGCGGCTGTTTTTT. It translates to CASSLAGPLGRLFF.

The V gene is TRBV24-1, the J gene TRBJ2-3; 7 nucleotides align to TRBD1. Germline V gene lookup returns CDR1 KGHDR and CDR2 SFDVKD. V dropped 9 bases and J dropped 0; count of bases not matched to a gene: 8. The CDR3 covers 15 residues. The CDR3 DNA is TGTGCCACCGGAACAGGGGCCTTTAGCACAGATACGCAGTATTTT. Protein product: CATGTGAFSTDTQYF.

The genes are TRBV7-6 and TRBJ2-7; D gene ambiguous. CDR3 size: 13 residues. V lost 8 bases to trimming and J lost 3 bases, with 14 bases between them. Germline V gives CDR1 SGHVS, CDR2 FNYEAQ. In DNA, the CDR3 is TGTGCCAGCGGTTCTGGACGGAGCTACGAGCAGTACTTC. Amino acids: CASGSGRSYEQYF.

CDR3 coding DNA: TGTGCCAGCAGCGGGTGGGGCAATGAAGCTTTCTTT. Translation gives CASSGWGNEAFF. The rearrangement joins TRBV13 to TRBJ1-1; maybe TRBD1 (5 bases). The CDR3 is made up of 12 amino acids. Germline CDR1 is PRHDT and CDR2 is FYEKMQ (reference sequence). Trimming removed 5 bases at V and 7 bases at J, with 11 bases between.

V and J are TRBV7-9 and TRBJ1-5; 7 nucleotides agree with TRBD1. The CDR3 length is 19 residues. The germline V gene has CDR1 SEHNR and CDR2 FQNEAQ (reference sequence). With 0 bases clipped from V and 3 bases from J, the junction kept 14 bases outside the gene matches. Written as DNA, the CDR3 is TGTGCCAGCAGCTTAGCCCGCGCAGGGGGGCTTATAAACAATCAGCCCCAGCATTTT. Translating it yields CASSLARAGGLINNQPQHF. The complete variable domain, with remaining parts taken from reference TRBV7-9 and TRBJ1-5, reads DTGVSQNPRHKITKRGQNVTFRCDPISEHNRLYWYRQTLGQGPEFLTYFQNEAQLEKSRLLSDRFSAERPKGSFSTLEIQRTEQGDSAMYLCASSLARAGGLINNQPQHFGDGTRLSIL.

J is TRBJ1-1 and V is TRBV5-6; no firm D call. The CDR3 totals 12 residues. Germline V CDR1 and CDR2: SGHDT, YYEEEE. V was pared by 1 base and J by 10 bases, with 11 bases between. For the CDR3, the DNA is TGTGCCAGCAGCTTGACGTTTAGTTTAGCTTTCTTT. Encoded protein: CASSLTFSLAFF.

The genes are TRBV4-2 and TRBJ2-7; 8 nucleotides align to TRBD2. Germline V gene lookup returns CDR1 LGHNA and CDR2 YNFKEQ. The CDR3 runs to 15 residues. V trimming: 3 bases; J trimming: 3 bases; junction bases outside the gene matches: 7. CDR3 region: CASSQGAGDLYEQYV. The CDR3 DNA follows: TGTGCCAGCAGCCAGGGAGCGGGGGACCTCTACGAGCAGTACGTC.

Many counts were recorded for this clonotype. The V call is TRBV29-1, the J call TRBJ2-5; TRBD1 agrees at 8 bases. The germline V gene encodes CDR1 SQVTM and CDR2 ANQGSEA. V dropped 3 bases and J dropped 4; count of bases not matched to a gene: 1. This CDR3 contains 12 residues. The CDR3 DNA reads TGCAGCGTTGATGGACAGGGAGAGACCCAGTACTTC. Translated, it gives CSVDGQGETQYF.

This clonotype appeared many times. The rearrangement links TRBV4-3 to TRBJ2-1; a possible D gene is TRBD2 (5 bases). Germline V gives CDR1 LGHNA, CDR2 YSLEER. The length of the CDR3 is 15 residues. V lost 0 bases to trimming and J lost 0 bases, with 6 bases between them. DNA of the CDR3: TGCGCCAGCAGCCAAGAGAGCGGCTCCTACAATGAGCAGTTCTTC. This gives the protein CASSQESGSYNEQFF.

The chain has TRBV2 and TRBJ1-3; weak D call: TRBD1 (6 bases). V lost 6 bases to trimming and J lost 1 base, with 13 bases between them. This CDR3 is 15 amino acids long. Per germline, CDR1 SNHLY and CDR2 FYNNEI. The CDR3 spells CASSITGSSGNTIYF. DNA for the CDR3: TGTGCCAGCAGCATTACAGGGTCTTCTGGAAACACCATATATTTT.

This clonotype was recorded many times. This sequence joins TRBV7-2 and TRBJ2-5; 12 bases are a match to TRBD2. The CDR3 consists of 13 residues. The J segment lost 4 bases and the V segment lost 6 bases, leaving 0 bases of the junction unmatched. Germline CDR1 is SGHTA and CDR2 is FQGNSA. The CDR3 nucleotides read TGTGCCAGCAGACTAGCGGGGGGAGAGACCCAGTACTTC. Its translation is CASRLAGGETQYF.

This clonotype was counted at least ten times. J is TRBJ2-2 and V is TRBV4-3; TRBD1 aligns across 7 bases. The CDR3 extends over 16 amino acids. Germline V lookup: CDR1 LGHNA, CDR2 YSLEER. J was trimmed by 5 bases and V by 1 base; bases with no gene match: 7. This CDR3 reads CASSQGLRGRTGELFF. For the CDR3, the DNA is TGCGCCAGCAGCCAAGGCCTCAGGGGGAGAACCGGGGAGCTGTTTTTT.

The gene calls are TRBV15 and TRBJ2-5, with TRBD2 as a possible D gene (5 bases). CDR3 length: 13 residues. V was shortened by 5 bases and J by 1 base, with 8 bases between the two germline ends. Germline V CDR1 and CDR2: LNHNV, YYDKDF (reference sequence). CDR3 amino acids: CATSGGTQETQYF. The CDR3 DNA is TGTGCCACCAGCGGAGGTACCCAAGAGACCCAGTACTTC.

The CDR3 loop is CASSQLITGSLSEAFF. For the CDR3, the DNA is TGCGCCAGCAGCCAGCTCATAACAGGGAGTTTATCTGAAGCTTTCTTT. The chain combines TRBV4-1 with TRBJ1-1, with D perhaps TRBD1 (6 bases). V was clipped by 3 bases and J by 6 bases, with 20 bases between them. CDR1 is MGHRA, CDR2 YSYEKL, per germline. The CDR3 covers 16 residues.

The chain couples TRBV10-2 to TRBJ1-5; D gene ambiguous. Between the trimmed V and J ends, which lost 0 bases and 7 bases, there was a span of 10 bases. Germline V gene data show CDR1 as WSHSY and CDR2 as SAAADI. CDR3 length equals 14 residues. The CDR3 here is CASSESDGGQPQHF. CDR3 coding DNA: TGCGCCAGCAGTGAGTCCGATGGTGGACAGCCCCAGCATTTT.

This sequence joins TRBV29-1 and TRBJ1-2; 9 bases match TRBD1. The CDR3 loop spans 10 amino acids. Losses at the gene ends were 7 bases for V and 10 bases for J; bases not matched to a gene: 4. From germline, CDR1 is SQVTM and CDR2 ANQGSEA. The CDR3 sequence is CSAGTGLYTF. In nucleotides, the CDR3 is TGCAGCGCCGGGACAGGGCTCTACACCTTC.

The rearrangement uses TRBV4-2 and TRBJ2-5; 14 bases are shared with TRBD2. The CDR3 loop spans 16 amino acids. CDR1 is LGHNA, CDR2 YNFKEQ, per germline. The V and J ends lost 5 bases and 3 bases, in that order; junction bases with no gene match: 5. The CDR3 spells CASSFQTSGGEETQYF. The CDR3 DNA is TGTGCCAGCAGCTTCCAGACTAGCGGGGGGGAAGAGACCCAGTACTTC.

The sample holds a few counts of this clonotype. This sequence joins TRBV12-3 or TRBV12-4 and TRBJ1-3; D gene ambiguous. This CDR3 has 15 amino acids. The ends were cut back, 7 bases at V and 1 base at J, with 14 bases in the middle. The chain's CDR3 is CASTLQSGSGNTIYF. The CDR3 DNA is TGTGCCAGCACCCTGCAGTCCGGGTCTGGAAACACCATATATTTT.

This chain links TRBV7-2 with TRBJ2-5; 9 positions agree with TRBD2. This CDR3 is 14 amino acids long. J gave up 5 bases and V 6 bases, and 7 bases lay outside the gene matches. CDR1 and CDR2 from the germline V gene are SGHTA and FQGNSA. The CDR3, as DNA: TGTGCCAGCAGTCGCGGGGGGGCGGGGGAGACCCAGTACTTC. Translating it yields CASSRGGAGETQYF.

The chain carries TRBV2 and TRBJ2-2; D not resolved. Germline CDR1 is SNHLY and CDR2 is FYNNEI. The CDR3 has 15 amino acids. Trimming shortened V by 4 bases and J by 2 bases, and 11 bases separated the two germline ends. The CDR3 loop reads CASSATTINTGELFF. CDR3 DNA sequence: TGTGCCAGCAGTGCTACGACAATCAACACCGGGGAGCTGTTTTTT.

The chain has TRBV7-2 and TRBJ2-7, with D perhaps TRBD1 (6 bases). This CDR3 comprises 14 residues. Germline CDR1 SGHTA, CDR2 FQGNSA. Trimming took 1 base from V and 2 from J, leaving 9 bases between them. The CDR3 region is CASSLVRGPYEQYF. CDR3 nucleotides: TGTGCCAGCAGCTTAGTCAGGGGTCCCTACGAGCAGTACTTC.